This T cell receptor beta chain was found in a study of T cell responses to AZD1222 COVID-19 vaccine. Study-level findings and limits: Among vaccine-associated CD4 TCRs, coverage spanned spike, with dominance at 160-218 and 743-854. The study sampled repertoires only after the peak T cell response. The study found Spike-specific TCR breadth and depth rose after two AZD1222 doses. Baseline serostatus was positive in only six AZD1222 recipients.

Concerning this clone: The antigen is unknown.

Generated by immunoSEQ multiplex PCR, the TCRdb table keeps only in-frame clones and is missing some. The sample holds around 72,000 clones; roughly four fifths are singletons and the top ten take over 5%. The CDR3 covers 14 residues. Germline assignment: CDR1 SGHNT and CDR2 YYREEE (reference sequence). V dropped 6 bases and J dropped 4; count of bases not matched to a gene: 5. The chain joins TRBV5-4 to TRBJ2-3; 10 bases match TRBD1. The TCR originated in an adult in good health. The specimen was peripheral blood, collected on day 0 of AZD1222 vaccination. Written as DNA, the CDR3 is TGTGCCAGCAAGATGGACAGGGGGGCAGATACGCAGTATTTT. Encoded protein: CASKMDRGADTQYF. The variable domain in full, completed from reference TRBV5-4 and TRBJ2-3, reads ETGVTQSPTHLIKTRGQQVTLRCSSQSGHNTVSWYQQALGQGPQFIFQYYREEENGRGNFPPRFSGLQFPNYSSELNVNALELDDSALYLCASKMDRGADTQYFGPGTRLTVL.